The 25 T cell receptor beta chains in this list originate from one sample, sequenced in a study of cytomegalovirus exposure and HLA in healthy donors. With 60 Vbeta and 13 Jbeta primers, the PCR was carried out. Profiling relied on immunoSEQ multiplex PCR, and the TCRdb table lists in-frame clones only, not all of them. The data contain just over 150,000 clones, approximately 84% of them singletons. Input material: PBMCs. These receptors originate from a man aged 18 to 29 in good health and CMV-seropositive.

CDR3 region: CASSQDRTGSAGELFF. The CDR3 DNA follows: TGTGCCAGCAGCCAAGATCGGACAGGGTCCGCCGGGGAGCTGTTTTTT. The V call is TRBV4-2, the J call TRBJ2-2, with 8 positions matching TRBD1. After removal of 0 bases from V and 6 bases from J, the junction contained 6 bases not matched to a gene. Germline V CDR1 and CDR2: LGHNA, YNFKEQ. The CDR3 runs to 16 residues.

This clone has only a few counts. The chain uses TRBV18 and TRBJ1-3; D not resolved. Germline CDR1 KGHSH, CDR2 LQKENI. V was trimmed by 6 bases and J by 0 bases, leaving 9 bases between them. The CDR3 has 14 residues. CDR3 bases: TGTGCCAGCTCCCACCTGAGCTCTGGAAACACCATATATTTT. As protein: CASSHLSSGNTIYF.

The V call is TRBV6-1, the J call TRBJ1-4, with TRBD1 matching 12 bases. CDR3 size: 19 residues. The germline gives CDR1 MNHNS, CDR2 SASEGT. V dropped 0 bases and J dropped 4; count of bases not matched to a gene: 9. CDR3 region: CASSEARGDRGRDNEKLFF. In nucleotides, the CDR3 is TGTGCCAGCAGTGAAGCGCGGGGGGACAGGGGGCGTGATAATGAAAAACTGTTTTTT.

The gene calls are TRBV18 and TRBJ2-6; TRBD1 might be the D (6 bases). V was pared by 0 bases and J by 1 base, with 13 bases between. The germline V gene has CDR1 KGHSH and CDR2 LQKENI. The length of the CDR3 is 18 residues. CDR3 coding DNA: TGTGCCAGCTCACCACCCGCAGGGGCCTTGTCTGGGGCCAACGTCCTGACTTTC. Protein: CASSPPAGALSGANVLTF.

The rearrangement joins TRBV15 to TRBJ2-3; D remains ambiguous. This CDR3 is built from 13 residues. V dropped 0 bases and J dropped 4 bases, with 5 bases sitting between them. The V gene's germline CDR1 is LNHNV and CDR2 YYDKDF (reference sequence). CDR3 region: CATSRDSADTQYF. CDR3 bases: TGTGCCACCAGCAGAGATTCCGCAGATACGCAGTATTTT.

V gene TRBV18 combines with J gene TRBJ2-1, with 12 bases that match TRBD2. The CDR3 sequence is 17 residues long. Per germline, CDR1 KGHSH and CDR2 LQKENI. Trimming took 0 bases from V and 7 from J; bases not matched to a gene: 7. CDR3 coding DNA: TGTGCCAGCTCACCACCCCGCAGCACTAGCGGGGGGAATGAGCAGTTCTTC. Its translation: CASSPPRSTSGGNEQFF.

V usage is TRBV19 and J usage is TRBJ1-2, with a weak D call TRBD1 (5 bases). The CDR3 runs to 14 residues. Germline V CDR1 and CDR2: LNHDA, SQIVND (reference sequence). Between the trimmed V and J ends, which lost 6 bases and 3 bases, there was a span of 14 bases. The CDR3 nucleotides are TGTGCCAGTAGGGACCAGGGAAGTGACTATGGCTACACCTTC. It specifies CASRDQGSDYGYTF. Filled out from reference TRBV19 and TRBJ1-2, the complete variable domain reads DGGITQSPKYLFRKEGQNVTLSCEQNLNHDAMYWYRQDPGQGLRLIYYSQIVNDFQKGDIAEGYSVSREKKESFPLTVTSAQKNPTAFYLCASRDQGSDYGYTFGSGTRLTVV.

This sequence joins TRBV10-3 and TRBJ1-5; D is unresolved. Between the trimmed V and J ends, which lost 2 bases and 9 bases, there was a span of 8 bases. The CDR3 totals 12 residues. From germline, CDR1 is ENHRY and CDR2 SYGVKD. CDR3 protein: CAISEAIAPQHF. In DNA, the CDR3 is TGTGCCATCAGTGAGGCAATAGCGCCCCAGCATTTT.

The chain is built from TRBV9 and TRBJ2-2; the match to TRBD2 covers 11 bases. Per germline, CDR1 SGDLS and CDR2 YYNGEE. The CDR3 has 18 residues. V dropped 0 bases and J dropped 0; count of bases not matched to a gene: 4. The CDR3 spells CASSVVASGGSNTGELFF. The CDR3 DNA reads TGTGCCAGCAGCGTAGTCGCTAGCGGGGGGTCGAACACCGGGGAGCTGTTTTTT.

This clone was counted a few times. The CDR3: CASSIGGLTEQFF. The CDR3 DNA follows: TGTGCCAGTAGTATAGGGGGGCTTACTGAGCAGTTCTTC. The chain is built from TRBV19 and TRBJ2-1; tentatively, D is TRBD1 (6 bases). V lost 1 base to trimming and J lost 9 bases, with 10 bases between them. The CDR3 has 13 residues. The V gene's germline CDR1 is LNHDA and CDR2 SQIVND (reference sequence). The full variable domain, completed using reference TRBV19 and TRBJ2-1, is DGGITQSPKYLFRKEGQNVTLSCEQNLNHDAMYWYRQDPGQGLRLIYYSQIVNDFQKGDIAEGYSVSREKKESFPLTVTSAQKNPTAFYLCASSIGGLTEQFFGPGTRLTVL.

The J gene is TRBJ2-7, the V gene TRBV29-1; possible D gene TRBD2, 6 bases. The CDR3 contains 14 residues. Per germline, CDR1 SQVTM and CDR2 ANQGSEA. V lost 5 bases to trimming and J lost 0 bases, with 14 bases between them. Written as DNA, the CDR3 is TGCAGCGTTTCCGGGACTTCCATCTCCTACGAGCAGTACTTC. It specifies CSVSGTSISYEQYF.

The CDR3 loop is CASSYRVLTDTQYF. The CDR3 DNA reads TGTGCCAGCAGCTACAGGGTTCTCACAGATACGCAGTATTTT. The rearrangement uses TRBV5-4 and TRBJ2-3; TRBD1 might be the D (6 bases). This CDR3 is built from 14 residues. The germline gives CDR1 SGHNT, CDR2 YYREEE (reference sequence). Trimming stripped 3 bases from V and 2 bases from J, with 10 bases between.

The rearrangement joins TRBV7-2 to TRBJ1-1; no reliable D call. Trimming left V 2 bases short and J 1 base short, with 8 bases between. In germline, CDR1 is SGHTA, CDR2 FQGNSA. This CDR3 contains 14 residues. CDR3 region: CASSLYGGNTEAFF. The CDR3 nucleotides read TGTGCCAGCAGCTTATATGGAGGGAACACTGAAGCTTTCTTT.

Remarks on this clone: An end of the junction differs from the germline gene, which may be a read error. The chain couples TRBV5-1 to TRBJ1-1, with D unresolved. Germline values: CDR1 SGHRS, CDR2 YFSETQ. This CDR3 spans 13 amino acids. The CDR3 DNA follows: TGCGCCAGCACCTTGTCAGTCTCCACTGAAGCTTTCTTT. As protein: CASTLSVSTEAFF.

The V gene is TRBV13, the J gene TRBJ2-1; TRBD1 might be the D (6 bases). Per the germline V gene, CDR1 is PRHDT and CDR2 is FYEKMQ (reference sequence). CDR3 size: 16 residues. Trimming removed 3 bases from V and 3 bases from J, with 15 bases in between. The CDR3 protein is CASSLEGGRGYNEQFF. The CDR3 coding sequence is TGTGCCAGCAGCTTGGAAGGGGGTCGGGGCTACAATGAGCAGTTCTTC.

CDR3: CASVHGGPNNEQFF. The CDR3 coding sequence is TGTGCTAGTGTGCACGGGGGGCCTAACAATGAGCAGTTCTTC. The gene calls are TRBV12-5 and TRBJ2-1, with D possibly being TRBD2 (7 bases). Trimming removed 7 bases at V and 5 bases at J, with 15 bases between. The CDR3 spans 14 residues. Germline CDR1 is LGHNT and CDR2 is FRNRAP.

V and J are TRBV7-6 and TRBJ2-5; a possible D gene is TRBD1 (6 bases). The V gene lost 5 bases and the J gene lost 3 bases, with 13 bases spanning the gap. The CDR3 runs to 14 residues. CDR1 is SGHVS and CDR2 is FNYEAQ in the germline V gene. The CDR3 loop reads CASSRDTGKETQYF. In nucleotides, the CDR3 is TGTGCCAGCAGCCGGGATACAGGGAAAGAGACCCAGTACTTC.

The rearrangement links TRBV10-3 to TRBJ2-5; 11 bases match TRBD2. V lost 0 bases to trimming and J lost 3 bases; unmatched junction nucleotides: 6. From germline, CDR1 is ENHRY and CDR2 SYGVKD. The CDR3 loop spans 17 amino acids. The CDR3 coding sequence is TGTGCCATCAGTGAGTCGAGTAGCGGGGGGGCCAAAGAGACCCAGTACTTC. This translates into CAISESSSGGAKETQYF.

The rearrangement joins TRBV2 to TRBJ1-5; D is uncertain. The germline CDR1 and CDR2 sequences are SNHLY and FYNNEI. V dropped 2 bases and J dropped 12 bases, with 17 bases sitting between them. CDR3 length equals 14 residues. As DNA, the CDR3 is TGTGCCAGCAGTGAACGGTCCACGGCCAGAGGCCAGCATTTT. Encoded protein: CASSERSTARGQHF. Drawing the rest from reference TRBV2 and TRBJ1-5, the complete variable domain is EPEVTQTPSHQVTQMGQEVILRCVPISNHLYFYWYRQILGQKVEFLVSFYNNEISEKSEIFDDQFSVERPDGSNFTLKIRSTKLEDSAMYFCASSERSTARGQHFGDGTRLSIL.

The V call is TRBV6-1, the J call TRBJ2-7; weak D call: TRBD1 (5 bases). CDR1 is MNHNS, CDR2 SASEGT, per germline. V dropped 3 bases and J dropped 3 bases, with 9 bases sitting between them. The CDR3 has 13 residues. In DNA, the CDR3 is TGTGCCAGCAGTGATTATAGGGGCTACGAGCAGTACTTC. Translation gives CASSDYRGYEQYF.

The rearrangement joins TRBV5-4 to TRBJ1-2; 8 bases fit TRBD1. V lost 4 bases, J lost 1 base, and 6 bases stayed unmatched. The CDR3 loop spans 15 amino acids. In germline, CDR1 is SGHNT, CDR2 YYREEE (reference sequence). CDR3 in amino acids: CASSPGQGDNYGYTF. CDR3 DNA: TGTGCCAGCAGCCCCGGACAGGGTGATAACTATGGCTACACCTTC.

Written as DNA, the CDR3 is TGTGCCAGCAGACAGGGTTGGGGCTACACCTTC. As protein: CASRQGWGYTF. This sequence joins TRBV6-5 and TRBJ1-2; possibly TRBD1 for D (6 bases). This CDR3 has 11 residues. The V gene's germline CDR1 is MNHEY and CDR2 SVGAGI. The germline V and J ends were trimmed by 6 bases and 8 bases, with 10 bases remaining between them.

The rearrangement links TRBV2 to TRBJ1-1; unclear D gene. This CDR3 contains 13 residues. Between the trimmed V and J ends, which lost 4 bases and 0 bases, there was a span of 6 bases. Per germline, CDR1 SNHLY and CDR2 FYNNEI. Here the CDR3 DNA reads TGTGCCAGCAGTGCCCTTGTGAACACTGAAGCTTTCTTT. Translated: CASSALVNTEAFF.

The V call is TRBV6-6, the J call TRBJ2-7; weak D call: TRBD1 (5 bases). With 0 bases removed from V and 2 bases from J, the gap between germline ends came to 11 bases. Germline CDR1 and CDR2: MNHNY and SVGAGI (reference sequence). CDR3 size: 15 residues. CDR3 amino acids: CASSYSTEKPYEQYF. The CDR3 coding sequence is TGTGCCAGCAGTTACTCGACAGAGAAACCCTACGAGCAGTACTTC.

In this sample, this clone turned up once. The chain is built from TRBV6-5 and TRBJ1-1, with D unclear. V was trimmed by 0 bases and J by 3 bases, leaving 5 bases between them. From germline, CDR1 is MNHEY and CDR2 SVGAGI. The CDR3 sequence is 13 residues long. CDR3 DNA: TGTGCCAGCAGTTACTCGGAGGACACTGAAGCTTTCTTT. Its translation is CASSYSEDTEAFF.